Listed below are T cell receptor beta chains from one sample, sequenced in a study of blood T cell repertoires in COVID-19. Method: immunoSEQ multiplex PCR; TCRdb's copy keeps in-frame clones and lacks some. The data contain fewer than 350,000 clones, 85% of them singletons. Sequenced material: peripheral blood. Receptor source: a woman aged 45-65 years with active or convalescent COVID-19. CDR3s include the opening cysteine and the closing phenylalanine or tryptophan. Fields, in order: D gene, J gene, clone size, V gene, CDR3 DNA, CDR3 protein. A D gene is named only where the DNA matches it firmly. A row's size may be missing; if present it is once, few, many or a size class.

TRBD2 | TRBJ2-7 | NA | TRBV28 | TGTGCCAGCAGTTTCGGGCTAGCGGGACCTACCTACGAGCAGTACTTC | CASSFGLAGPTYEQYF
TRBD1 | TRBJ1-6 | NA | TRBV25-1 | TGTGCCAGCAGTGAGCAGGGACAGTTGATCGGTTCACCCCTCCACTTT | CASSEQGQLIGSPLHF
TRBD2 | TRBJ2-1 | once | TRBV27 | TGTGCCAGCAGTCGTGGTGAATTAGCGGGAGTGGAGGAGCAGTTCTTC | CASSRGELAGVEEQFF
NA | TRBJ2-4 | NA | TRBV15 | TGTGCCACCAGCAGAGATTCAAGTGGTGGGGGCCGGGACATTCAGTACTTC | CATSRDSSGGGRDIQYF
NA | TRBJ2-7 | once | TRBV12-3/TRBV12-4 | TGTGCCAGCAGCCTTAGACAGAACTACGAGCAGTACTTC | CASSLRQNYEQYF
TRBD2 | TRBJ2-7 | NA | TRBV9 | TGTGCCAGCAGCTCTCTGCCGGCGGGAGGCGAGCAGTACTTC | CASSSLPAGGEQYF
NA | TRBJ1-2 | NA | TRBV7-2 | TGTGCCAGCAGCTACCGGATGGAGACAGGCGATGGCTACACCTTC | CASSYRMETGDGYTF
NA | TRBJ1-2 | once | TRBV29-1 | TGCAGCGGGTTAGGACAGAACTATGGCTACACCTTC | CSGLGQNYGYTF
NA | TRBJ1-2 | NA | TRBV7-2 | TGTGCCAGCAGCTTAGAGTTGAGCTATGGCTACACCTTC | CASSLELSYGYTF
TRBD1 | TRBJ2-7 | once | TRBV5-1 | TGCGCCAGCAGCTCCGGGACAGACTACGAGCAGTACTTC | CASSSGTDYEQYF
TRBD2 | TRBJ2-1 | NA | TRBV2 | TGTGCCAGCAGCCTGACTAGCGGAAACTACAATGAGCAGTTCTTC | CASSLTSGNYNEQFF
NA | TRBJ1-2 | NA | TRBV2 | TGTGCCAGCAGTGAAGTGTCGGGATATGGCTACACCTTC | CASSEVSGYGYTF
TRBD1 | TRBJ1-1 | NA | TRBV4-1 | TGCGCCAGCAGCCAGCAGGGGGCAGGCACTGAAGCTTTCTTT | CASSQQGAGTEAFF
NA | TRBJ2-5 | NA | TRBV28 | TGTGCCAGCAGTTTAATCTCAGGGTCCGAGACCCAGTACTTC | CASSLISGSETQYF
NA | TRBJ2-3 | many | TRBV28 | TGTGCCAGCAGCTCTTCCGGTCCCAGGCCAGATACGCAGTATTTT | CASSSSGPRPDTQYF
NA | TRBJ2-3 | once | TRBV9 | TGTGCCAGCAGCCCCCTTAGTCTTCCCACAGATACGCAGTATTTT | CASSPLSLPTDTQYF
NA | TRBJ1-3 | NA | TRBV19 | TGTGCCAGTCGATGGAGGGGCTCTTCTGGAAACACCATATATTTT | CASRWRGSSGNTIYF
NA | TRBJ1-2 | NA | TRBV5-8 | TGTGCCAGCCAGAAAGGTGGCCTCAGGGGTGGCTACACCTTC | CASQKGGLRGGYTF
NA | TRBJ2-1 | few | TRBV29-1 | TGCAGCTCTAGCGAGGGCATGGGCAATGAGCAGTTCTTC | CSSSEGMGNEQFF
TRBD2 | TRBJ2-7 | NA | TRBV29-1 | TGCAGCGTTGGGGAGGGAACGGGCGAGCAGTACTTC | CSVGEGTGEQYF
TRBD1 | TRBJ2-6 | NA | TRBV10-3 | TGTGCCATCAGTGAGTCAAGGGGGCGCGGCTCTGGGGCCAACGTCCTGACTTTC | CAISESRGRGSGANVLTF
NA | TRBJ2-7 | NA | TRBV29-1 | TGCAGCATACGACAGGCCGCCTACGAGCAGTACTTC | CSIRQAAYEQYF
NA | TRBJ1-5 | few | TRBV15 | TGTGCCACCAGCAGAGATTTAGATCAGCCCCAGCATTTT | CATSRDLDQPQHF
TRBD2 | TRBJ2-3 | NA | TRBV7-6 | TGTGCCAGCAGCCCGCGAGGACTAGCGGGAGGAGGAGATACGCAGTATTTT | CASSPRGLAGGGDTQYF
TRBD1 | TRBJ1-6 | once | TRBV11-2 | TGTGCCAGCAGCTTCACGAGGGGGCTCAATTCACCCCTCCACTTT | CASSFTRGLNSPLHF
NA | TRBJ2-1 | NA | TRBV2 | TGTGCCAGCAGTGAGACCGACAGCCTGATGCCCTACAATGAGCAGTTCTTC | CASSETDSLMPYNEQFF
NA | TRBJ1-1 | NA | TRBV27 | TGTGCCACCGCACGGCAGGGCGCTGAAGCTTTCTTT | CATARQGAEAFF
NA | TRBJ1-2 | NA | TRBV12-3/TRBV12-4 | TGTGCCAGCAGTTTGGTGGCAGGCTATGGCTACACCTTC | CASSLVAGYGYTF
NA | TRBJ2-1 | NA | TRBV28 | TGTGCCAGCAGTTTGGCCGGGAGACCCAATGAGCAGTTCTTC | CASSLAGRPNEQFF
NA | TRBJ2-7 | NA | TRBV28 | TGTGCCAGCAGTTATAGTGGGCGGGACTACGAGCAGTACTTC | CASSYSGRDYEQYF
NA | TRBJ1-2 | NA | TRBV7-9 | TGTGCCAGCAGCTTACCAGTGTACTATGGCTACACCTTC | CASSLPVYYGYTF